This T cell receptor (beta chain) was recorded in a study of technical replicates of blood from several donors. V was cut by 2 bases and J by 8 bases, with 17 bases left in between. The CDR3 is made up of 15 amino acids. The germline V gene encodes CDR1 SGHAT and CDR2 FQNNGV. Clones were sequenced by immunoSEQ multiplex PCR, and TCRdb holds only the in-frame ones, with some missing. The sample shows about 81,000 clones, approximately 96% of them seen only once. This receptor was obtained from a human donor in good health. Sequencing was performed on T cells isolated from PBMCs. The V and J genes are TRBV11-2 and TRBJ2-3; D is ambiguous. The CDR3 protein is CASSLYRGSEGTQYF. The CDR3 bases are TGTGCCAGCAGCTTATATAGAGGATCAGAAGGTACGCAGTATTTT.